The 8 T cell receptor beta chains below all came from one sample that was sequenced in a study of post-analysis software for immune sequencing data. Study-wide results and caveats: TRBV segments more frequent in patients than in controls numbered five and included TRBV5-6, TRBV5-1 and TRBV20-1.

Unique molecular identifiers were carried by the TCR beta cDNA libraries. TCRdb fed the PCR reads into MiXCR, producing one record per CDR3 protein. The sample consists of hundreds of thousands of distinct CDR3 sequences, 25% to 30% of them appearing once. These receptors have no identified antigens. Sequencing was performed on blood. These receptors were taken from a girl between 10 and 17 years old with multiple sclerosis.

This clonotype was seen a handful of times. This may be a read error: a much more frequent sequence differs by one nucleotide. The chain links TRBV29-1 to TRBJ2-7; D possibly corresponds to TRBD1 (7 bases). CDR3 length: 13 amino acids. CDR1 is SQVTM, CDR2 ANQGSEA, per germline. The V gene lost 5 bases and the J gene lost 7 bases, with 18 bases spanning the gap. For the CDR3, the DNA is TGCAGCGTTCGGCCAGGGGGGAGAGGGGAGCAGTACTTC. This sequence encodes CSVRPGGRGEQYF.

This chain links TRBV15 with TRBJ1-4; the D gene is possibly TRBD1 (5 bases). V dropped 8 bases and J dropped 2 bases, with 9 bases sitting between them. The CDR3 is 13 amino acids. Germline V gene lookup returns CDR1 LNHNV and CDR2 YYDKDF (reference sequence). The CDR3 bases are TGTGCCACCCAGACAGTTACTAATGAAAAACTGTTTTTT. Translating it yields CATQTVTNEKLFF.

DNA of the CDR3: TGTGCCAGCAGGCCGAACGACAGGGAAAATGAAAAACTGTTTTTT. Its protein product is CASRPNDRENEKLFF. This chain joins TRBV7-9 and TRBJ1-4; the match to TRBD1 covers 7 bases. CDR1 SEHNR and CDR2 FQNEAQ come from the germline V gene (reference sequence). V was clipped by 6 bases and J by 5 bases; unmatched bases: 9. CDR3 length: 15 amino acids.

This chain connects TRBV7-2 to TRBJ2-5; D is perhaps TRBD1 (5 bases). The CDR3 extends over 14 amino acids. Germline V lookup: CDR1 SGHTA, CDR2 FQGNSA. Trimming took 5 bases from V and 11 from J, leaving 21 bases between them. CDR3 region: CASSQQGSISEQYF. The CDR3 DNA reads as TGTGCCAGCAGCCAGCAGGGTAGCATCTCGGAGCAGTACTTC.

The CDR3 sequence: CASSLQGMGGEQFF. CDR3 coding DNA: TGTGCCAGCAGCTTACAGGGAATGGGAGGTGAGCAGTTCTTC. The chain recombines TRBV7-2 with TRBJ2-1; tentative D call: TRBD2 (6 bases). Germline V gene lookup returns CDR1 SGHTA and CDR2 FQGNSA. Trimming cost V 2 bases and J 9 bases, with 14 bases left between them. The CDR3 length is 14 residues.

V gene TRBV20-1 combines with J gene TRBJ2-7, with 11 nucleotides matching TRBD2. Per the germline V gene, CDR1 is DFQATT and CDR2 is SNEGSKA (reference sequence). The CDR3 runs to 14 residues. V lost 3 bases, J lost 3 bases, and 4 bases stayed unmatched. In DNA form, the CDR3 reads TGCAGTGCTAGCAAAGGGACTAGCGGCTACGAGCAGTACTTC. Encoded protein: CSASKGTSGYEQYF.

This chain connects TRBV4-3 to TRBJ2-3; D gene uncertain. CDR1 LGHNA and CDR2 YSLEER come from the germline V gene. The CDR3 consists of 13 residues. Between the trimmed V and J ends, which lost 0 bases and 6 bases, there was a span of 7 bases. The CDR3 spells CASSQDTQDTQYF. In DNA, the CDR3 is TGCGCCAGCAGCCAAGATACTCAGGATACGCAGTATTTT.

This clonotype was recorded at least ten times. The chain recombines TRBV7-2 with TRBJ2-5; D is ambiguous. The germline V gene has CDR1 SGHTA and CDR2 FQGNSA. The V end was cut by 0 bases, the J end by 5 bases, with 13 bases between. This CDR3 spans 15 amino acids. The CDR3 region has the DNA TGTGCCAGCAGCTTAGCGGGTTTCATCTGGGAGACCCAGTACTTC. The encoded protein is CASSLAGFIWETQYF.